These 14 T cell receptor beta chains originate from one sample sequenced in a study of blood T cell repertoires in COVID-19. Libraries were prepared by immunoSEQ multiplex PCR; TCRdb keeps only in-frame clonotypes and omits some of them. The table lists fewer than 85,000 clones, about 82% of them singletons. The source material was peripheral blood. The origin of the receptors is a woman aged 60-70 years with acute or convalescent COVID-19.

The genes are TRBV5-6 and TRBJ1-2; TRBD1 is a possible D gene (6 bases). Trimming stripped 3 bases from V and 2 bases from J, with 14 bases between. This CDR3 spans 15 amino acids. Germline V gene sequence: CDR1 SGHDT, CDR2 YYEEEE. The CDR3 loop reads CASSSTGIVNYGYTF. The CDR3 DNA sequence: TGTGCCAGCAGCTCCACAGGGATCGTGAACTATGGCTACACCTTC.

DNA for the CDR3: TGTGCCAGCAGCGTAGGGCAGGGAAGCTATGGCTACACCTTC. It translates to CASSVGQGSYGYTF. V usage is TRBV9 and J usage is TRBJ1-2; D may be TRBD1 (5 bases). The CDR3 contains 14 residues. V lost 0 bases to trimming and J lost 4 bases, with 10 bases between them. CDR1 and CDR2 (germline): SGDLS, YYNGEE. Supplemented by reference TRBV9 and TRBJ1-2, the full variable domain reads DSGVTQTPKHLITATGQRVTLRCSPRSGDLSVYWYQQSLDQGLQFLIQYYNGEERAKGNILERFSAQQFPDLHSELNLSSLELGDSALYFCASSVGQGSYGYTFGSGTRLTVV.

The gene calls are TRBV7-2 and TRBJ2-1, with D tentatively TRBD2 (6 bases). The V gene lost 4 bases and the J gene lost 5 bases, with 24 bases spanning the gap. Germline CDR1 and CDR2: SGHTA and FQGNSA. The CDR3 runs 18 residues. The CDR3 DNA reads TGTGCCAGCAGCTATAAACTTCCGCAGGGAGGATCCAACAATGAGCAGTTCTTC. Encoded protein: CASSYKLPQGGSNNEQFF.

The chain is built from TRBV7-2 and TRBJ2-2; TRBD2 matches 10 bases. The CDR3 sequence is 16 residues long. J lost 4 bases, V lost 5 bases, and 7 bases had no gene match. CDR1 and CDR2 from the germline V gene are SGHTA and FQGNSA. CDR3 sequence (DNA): TGTGCCAGCAGCGCCCCGGGACTAGCGACCACCGGGGAGCTGTTTTTT. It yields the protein CASSAPGLATTGELFF.

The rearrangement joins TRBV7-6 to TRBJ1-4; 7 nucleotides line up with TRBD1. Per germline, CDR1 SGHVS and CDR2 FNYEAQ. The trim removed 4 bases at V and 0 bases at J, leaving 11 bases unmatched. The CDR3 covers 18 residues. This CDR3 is CASSSPGPGQATNEKLFF. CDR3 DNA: TGTGCCAGCAGCTCCCCGGGGCCCGGACAGGCAACTAATGAAAAACTGTTTTTT.

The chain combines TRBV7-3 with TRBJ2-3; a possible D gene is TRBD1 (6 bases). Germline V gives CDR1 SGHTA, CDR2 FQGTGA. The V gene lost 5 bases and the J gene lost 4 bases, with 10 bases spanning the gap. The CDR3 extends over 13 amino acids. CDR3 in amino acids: CASSLQGSDTQYF. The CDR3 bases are TGTGCCAGCAGCCTACAGGGATCAGATACGCAGTATTTT.

The CDR3 region is CAWSFLDRGANEKLFF. Here the CDR3 DNA reads TGTGCCTGGAGTTTCTTGGACAGGGGAGCGAATGAAAAACTGTTTTTT. The chain carries TRBV30 and TRBJ1-4, with 9 bases fitting TRBD1. In germline, CDR1 is GTSNPN, CDR2 SVGIG (reference sequence). The ends lost 2 bases at V and 5 bases at J; junction bases unmatched: 9. The length of the CDR3 is 16 residues.

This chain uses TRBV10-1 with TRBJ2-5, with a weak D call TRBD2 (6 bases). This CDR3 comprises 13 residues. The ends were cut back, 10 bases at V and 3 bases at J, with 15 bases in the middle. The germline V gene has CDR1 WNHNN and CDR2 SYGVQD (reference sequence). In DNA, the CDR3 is TGCGCCACCGCGATGGGGGGTGAAGAGACCCAGTACTTC. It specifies CATAMGGEETQYF.

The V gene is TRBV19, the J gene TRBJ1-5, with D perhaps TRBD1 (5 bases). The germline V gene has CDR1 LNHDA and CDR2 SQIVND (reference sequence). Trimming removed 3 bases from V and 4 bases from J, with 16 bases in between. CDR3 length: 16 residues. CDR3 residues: CASSMRGGSRNQPQHF. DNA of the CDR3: TGTGCCAGTAGTATGAGGGGAGGGTCAAGGAATCAGCCCCAGCATTTT.

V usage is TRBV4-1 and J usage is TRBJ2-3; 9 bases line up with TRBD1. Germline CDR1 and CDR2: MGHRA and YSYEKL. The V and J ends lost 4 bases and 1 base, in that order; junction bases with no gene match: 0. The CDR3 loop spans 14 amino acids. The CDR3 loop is CASSRQGGTDTQYF. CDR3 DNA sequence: TGCGCCAGCAGCCGACAGGGGGGCACAGATACGCAGTATTTT.

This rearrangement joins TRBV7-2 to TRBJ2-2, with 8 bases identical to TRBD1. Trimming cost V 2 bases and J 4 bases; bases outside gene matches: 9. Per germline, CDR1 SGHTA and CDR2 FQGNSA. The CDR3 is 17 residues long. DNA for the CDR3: TGTGCCAGCAGCTTACGCCTACTAACAGGGGGCACCGGGGAGCTGTTTTTT. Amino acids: CASSLRLLTGGTGELFF.

The CDR3 DNA reads TGTGCCTGGAGTAGAGGGGGCTACGAGCAGTACGTC. This translates into CAWSRGGYEQYV. The chain couples TRBV30 to TRBJ2-7; weak D call: TRBD1 (6 bases). CDR1 and CDR2 from the germline V gene are GTSNPN and SVGIG (reference sequence). This CDR3 region has 12 residues. Trimming took 2 bases from V and 3 from J, leaving 8 bases between them.

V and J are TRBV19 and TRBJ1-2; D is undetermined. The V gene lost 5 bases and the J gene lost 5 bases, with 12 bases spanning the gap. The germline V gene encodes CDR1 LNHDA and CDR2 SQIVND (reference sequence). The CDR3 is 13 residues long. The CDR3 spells CASSAGISYGYTF. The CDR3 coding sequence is TGTGCCAGTAGTGCCGGGATCTCTTATGGCTACACCTTC.

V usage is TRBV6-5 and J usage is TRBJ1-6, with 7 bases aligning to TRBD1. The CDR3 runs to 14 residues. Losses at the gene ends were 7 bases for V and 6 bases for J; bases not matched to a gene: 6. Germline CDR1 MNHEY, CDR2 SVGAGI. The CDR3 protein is CASTRDSLNSPLHF. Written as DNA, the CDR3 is TGTGCCAGCACCCGGGACAGCCTTAATTCACCCCTCCACTTT.